One sample yielded the 27 T cell receptor beta chains listed below, sequenced in a study of STAT3 mutations in large granular lymphocyte leukemia. Study observations and caveats: Every T-cell large granular lymphocyte leukemia patient had at least one immunodominant TCR beta clonotype.

Generated by immunoSEQ multiplex PCR, the TCRdb table keeps only in-frame clones and is missing some. The profile shows about 1,000 clones, about 60% of them singletons. Their antigens are not known. The sample was PBMCs. The source of these receptors is a human donor with T large granular lymphocyte leukemia. Some clones in this sample may be carry-over from other donors' samples.

V is TRBV5-4 and J is TRBJ2-7; D may be TRBD2 (6 bases). Germline V CDR1 and CDR2: SGHNT, YYREEE (reference sequence). The CDR3 spans 14 residues. V shed 0 bases and J shed 7 bases, with 14 bases lying between them. The CDR3 reads CASSLAGSTGEQYF. The CDR3, as DNA: TGTGCCAGCAGCTTGGCCGGGAGTACGGGTGAGCAGTACTTC.

The chain employs TRBV7-2 and TRBJ1-2; D is perhaps TRBD1 (5 bases). Germline CDR1 and CDR2: SGHTA and FQGNSA. This CDR3 is built from 13 residues. The ends were cut back, 6 bases at V and 4 bases at J, with 12 bases in the middle. CDR3 sequence (DNA): TGTGCCAGCAGGTTAAGGGGCACCTATGGCTACACCTTC. Its translation is CASRLRGTYGYTF.

The CDR3 here is CASSTGQGNSPLHF. The CDR3 DNA sequence: TGTGCCAGCAGCACGGGACAGGGGAATTCACCCCTCCACTTT. The gene calls are TRBV7-3 and TRBJ1-6; 10 nucleotides line up with TRBD1. The length of the CDR3 is 14 residues. Unmatched junction bases numbered 2, after V lost 5 bases and J lost 7 bases. The germline V gene encodes CDR1 SGHTA and CDR2 FQGTGA.

This clone was picked up a small number of times. The chain is built from TRBV28 and TRBJ1-2; 7 bases fit TRBD1. Losses at the gene ends were 1 base for V and 8 bases for J; bases not matched to a gene: 13. CDR3 length: 16 amino acids. Germline CDR1 reads MDHEN; CDR2 reads SYDVKM. The CDR3 loop is CASSLYAGQVVKGYTF. The CDR3 DNA follows: TGTGCCAGCAGTTTATATGCCGGACAGGTGGTCAAAGGCTACACCTTC.

V gene TRBV9 combines with J gene TRBJ2-3, with 12 nucleotides matching TRBD2. V lost 0 bases to trimming and J lost 4 bases; unmatched junction nucleotides: 3. The CDR3 sequence is 16 residues long. CDR1 and CDR2 from the germline V gene are SGDLS and YYNGEE. Here the CDR3 reads CASSVALAGGPDTQYF. The CDR3 DNA follows: TGTGCCAGCAGCGTAGCTCTAGCGGGAGGGCCAGATACGCAGTATTTT.

The chain is built from TRBV5-1 and TRBJ1-6; weak D call: TRBD1 (6 bases). This CDR3 has 16 residues. Trimming left V 4 bases short and J 7 bases short, with 18 bases between. Germline V gives CDR1 SGHRS, CDR2 YFSETQ. The CDR3 DNA follows: TGCGCCAGCAGCACCGGGACACCCGACGGGAATTCACCCCTCCACTTT. This codes for CASSTGTPDGNSPLHF.

The chain links TRBV14 to TRBJ1-2; the D gene is possibly TRBD1 (5 bases). The CDR3 runs to 14 residues. Deletions cut 0 bases from V and 5 bases from J, with 10 bases between. CDR1 and CDR2 from the germline V gene are SGHDN and FVKESK. The CDR3 sequence is CASSQEGLGYGYTF. As DNA, the CDR3 is TGTGCCAGCAGCCAAGAGGGACTTGGGTATGGCTACACCTTC.

The V gene is TRBV5-1, the J gene TRBJ1-1; no clear D gene. This CDR3 region has 14 residues. V was pared by 4 bases and J by 3 bases, with 13 bases between. The V gene's germline CDR1 is SGHRS and CDR2 YFSETQ. The CDR3 sequence is CASSPEHFDTEAFF. The CDR3 DNA is TGCGCCAGCAGCCCTGAGCACTTTGACACTGAAGCTTTCTTT. Full variable domain (remainder filled in from reference TRBV5-1 and TRBJ1-1): KAGVTQTPRYLIKTRGQQVTLSCSPISGHRSVSWYQQTPGQGLQFLFEYFSETQRNKGNFPGRFSGRQFSNSRSEMNVSTLELGDSALYLCASSPEHFDTEAFFGQGTRLTVV.

The rearrangement uses TRBV7-9 and TRBJ1-2, with D unresolved. V lost 5 bases, J lost 4 bases, and 20 bases lay in between. The germline gives CDR1 SEHNR, CDR2 FQNEAQ (reference sequence). The CDR3 extends over 16 amino acids. The CDR3 protein is CASSVVGRQLGYGYTF. CDR3 in DNA: TGTGCCAGCAGCGTAGTCGGGCGGCAGCTAGGCTATGGCTACACCTTC.

The chain employs TRBV7-8 and TRBJ2-7; 9 bases match TRBD1. The CDR3 has 16 residues. Germline V CDR1 and CDR2: SGHVS, FQNEAQ. J was trimmed by 10 bases and V by 2 bases; bases with no gene match: 15. DNA of the CDR3: TGTGCCAGCAGCTTATTTAGGATGGGGGGGACAGGGTATCAGTACTTC. Protein product: CASSLFRMGGTGYQYF.

The chain recombines TRBV5-1 with TRBJ1-5; D gene unclear. Germline-derived CDR1 and CDR2 are SGHRS and YFSETQ. The V and J ends lost 2 bases and 0 bases respectively, with 3 bases between them. This CDR3 region has 13 residues. As DNA, the CDR3 is TGCGCCAGCAGCTTCTATAGCAATCAGCCCCAGCATTTT. Translated: CASSFYSNQPQHF.

This chain links TRBV4-3 with TRBJ2-7; weak D call: TRBD2 (6 bases). V was shortened by 2 bases and J by 0 bases, with 11 bases between the two germline ends. The CDR3 is 15 amino acids. Germline V CDR1 and CDR2: LGHNA, YSLEER. The CDR3 sequence: CASSQLATSSYEQYF. CDR3 DNA sequence: TGCGCCAGCAGCCAACTAGCGACTAGCTCCTACGAGCAGTACTTC.

The chain recombines TRBV5-1 with TRBJ2-3; D is undetermined. The germline CDR1 and CDR2 sequences are SGHRS and YFSETQ. The V end was cut by 1 base, the J end by 0 bases, with 0 bases between. CDR3 length equals 12 residues. This CDR3 reads CASSLSTDTQYF. The CDR3 DNA is TGCGCCAGCAGCTTGAGCACAGATACGCAGTATTTT.

This chain joins TRBV28 and TRBJ2-7; TRBD1 aligns across 11 bases. CDR1 is MDHEN and CDR2 is SYDVKM in the germline V gene. The CDR3 is 15 residues long. CDR3 in amino acids: CASSERTGGVAMVYV. The CDR3 nucleotides read TGTGCCAGCAGCGAGAGGACAGGGGGCGTCGCGATGGTGTACGTA.

V and J are TRBV7-9 and TRBJ1-3; D not certain. V shed 8 bases and J shed 4 bases, with 9 bases lying between them. Germline V gene data show CDR1 as SEHNR and CDR2 as FQNEAQ (reference sequence). The CDR3 is made up of 12 amino acids. CDR3 loop: CASRTEGNTIYF. CDR3 DNA sequence: TGTGCCAGCCGGACTGAAGGAAACACCATATATTTT.

The J gene is TRBJ2-7, the V gene TRBV6-5; a weak D match, TRBD1 (6 bases). CDR3 length equals 13 residues. Between the trimmed V and J ends, which lost 6 bases and 2 bases, there was a span of 11 bases. The germline gives CDR1 MNHEY, CDR2 SVGAGI. In nucleotides, the CDR3 is TGTGCCAGCAGGGTTGGACAGCCCTACGAGCAGTACTTC. Protein product: CASRVGQPYEQYF.

DNA of the CDR3: TGTGCCAGCAGTTTAGGACTCCCGAGCTCCTACAATGAGCAGTTCTTC. Translating it yields CASSLGLPSSYNEQFF. The V call is TRBV28, the J call TRBJ2-1, with TRBD2 as a possible D gene (5 bases). This CDR3 spans 16 amino acids. Trimming pared 2 bases from V and 0 bases from J, leaving 11 bases between. Germline V gene data show CDR1 as MDHEN and CDR2 as SYDVKM.

DNA for the CDR3: TGTGCCTGGAGTCCCCGAGGCTCCGAGGCTTCACCCCTCCACTTT. This gives the protein CAWSPRGSEASPLHF. This chain joins TRBV30 and TRBJ1-6, with D hard to call. From germline, CDR1 is GTSNPN and CDR2 SVGIG (reference sequence). V was pared by 2 bases and J by 9 bases, with 17 bases between. The length of the CDR3 is 15 residues.

The chain is built from TRBV4-3 and TRBJ1-2; D is undetermined. Germline CDR1 LGHNA, CDR2 YSLEER. The CDR3 covers 15 residues. V was trimmed by 0 bases and J by 4 bases, leaving 12 bases between them. The CDR3 reads CASSQDYGLGYGYTF. The CDR3 DNA reads as TGCGCCAGCAGCCAAGATTACGGGTTGGGCTATGGCTACACCTTC.

The gene calls are TRBV4-3 and TRBJ2-7; 11 bases agree with TRBD1. Germline CDR1 and CDR2: LGHNA and YSLEER. Trimming at V came to 0 bases and at J to 3 bases, leaving 4 bases not matched to a gene. CDR3 length: 16 amino acids. In DNA form, the CDR3 reads TGCGCCAGCAGCCAAGAATCCGGGACAGGGGGCTACGAGCAGTACTTC. Its translation is CASSQESGTGGYEQYF.

This clone was detected only once. V gene TRBV30 combines with J gene TRBJ1-6; D is perhaps TRBD1 (5 bases). V was shortened by 3 bases and J by 15 bases, with 15 bases between the two germline ends. This CDR3 contains 12 residues. The V gene's germline CDR1 is GTSNPN and CDR2 SVGIG (reference sequence). The CDR3 sequence is CAWSVTWGILHF. As DNA, the CDR3 is TGTGCCTGGAGCGTGACTTGGGGGATCCTCCACTTT.

This chain connects TRBV30 to TRBJ2-1; D possibly corresponds to TRBD1 (6 bases). CDR3 length equals 11 residues. Per the germline V gene, CDR1 is GTSNPN and CDR2 is SVGIG (reference sequence). The V end lost 2 bases, the J end lost 9 bases, and 8 bases lay between the germline ends. The CDR3 here is CAWSQDSEQFF. The CDR3 DNA reads as TGTGCCTGGAGTCAGGACAGTGAGCAGTTCTTC.

This clone is a singleton in its sample. V usage is TRBV5-1 and J usage is TRBJ2-2; 12 positions match TRBD2. This CDR3 is built from 14 residues. Unmatched junction bases numbered 1, after V lost 3 bases and J lost 7 bases. The germline gives CDR1 SGHRS, CDR2 YFSETQ. The DNA for the CDR3 is TGCGCCAGCAGCTCGGGACTAGCGGGCGGGGAGCTGTTTTTT. Translating it yields CASSSGLAGGELFF. The complete variable domain, with remaining parts taken from reference TRBV5-1 and TRBJ2-2, reads KAGVTQTPRYLIKTRGQQVTLSCSPISGHRSVSWYQQTPGQGLQFLFEYFSETQRNKGNFPGRFSGRQFSNSRSEMNVSTLELGDSALYLCASSSGLAGGELFFGEGSRLTVL.

The rearrangement links TRBV18 to TRBJ2-7; the D gene is possibly TRBD2 (5 bases). V gave up 0 bases and J gave up 5 bases, with 17 bases separating them. The V gene's germline CDR1 is KGHSH and CDR2 LQKENI. The CDR3 has 16 residues. CDR3 region: CASSPPPGVSWDEQYF. CDR3 sequence (DNA): TGTGCCAGCTCACCACCGCCCGGGGTATCGTGGGACGAGCAGTACTTC. The full variable domain, with the rest looked up from reference TRBV18 and TRBJ2-7, is NAGVMQNPRHLVRRRGQEARLRCSPMKGHSHVYWYRQLPEEGLKFMVYLQKENIIDESGMPKERFSAEFPKEGPSILRIQQVVRGDSAAYFCASSPPPGVSWDEQYFGPGTRLTVT.

The chain combines TRBV9 with TRBJ2-7; D may be TRBD1 (5 bases). The V and J ends lost 0 bases and 6 bases respectively, with 10 bases between them. The CDR3 runs to 13 residues. CDR1 SGDLS and CDR2 YYNGEE come from the germline V gene. This chain's CDR3 is CASSVGKRGEQYF. The CDR3 nucleotides read TGTGCCAGCAGCGTAGGAAAAAGGGGCGAGCAGTACTTC.

This rearrangement joins TRBV30 to TRBJ2-6; possibly TRBD1 or TRBD2 for D (6 bases each). Germline lookup yields CDR1 GTSNPN and CDR2 SVGIG (reference sequence). The CDR3 covers 15 residues. This CDR3 reads CAWGAGTSGANVLTF. The CDR3 region has the DNA TGTGCTTGGGGGGCAGGGACCTCTGGGGCCAACGTCCTGACTTTC.

V usage is TRBV7-9 and J usage is TRBJ2-5; TRBD2 aligns across 8 bases. Germline assignment: CDR1 SEHNR and CDR2 FQNEAQ (reference sequence). CDR3 length equals 14 residues. The trim removed 3 bases at V and 3 bases at J, leaving 3 bases unmatched. CDR3: CASSFGLAEETQYF. The CDR3 DNA is TGTGCCAGCAGCTTTGGACTAGCAGAAGAGACCCAGTACTTC. Supplemented by reference TRBV7-9 and TRBJ2-5, the full variable domain reads DTGVSQNPRHKITKRGQNVTFRCDPISEHNRLYWYRQTLGQGPEFLTYFQNEAQLEKSRLLSDRFSAERPKGSFSTLEIQRTEQGDSAMYLCASSFGLAEETQYFGPGTRLLVL.